The rows below give T cell receptor beta chains drawn from one sample of a study of T cells after somatic rescue of genetic block. Libraries were prepared by immunoSEQ multiplex PCR; TCRdb keeps only in-frame clonotypes and omits some of them. In the table there are roughly 92,000 clones, approximately 90% of which are singletons. Material for sequencing was peripheral blood mononuclear cells (PBMCs). The receptors shown here come from a woman under 30. Both conserved end residues are part of each CDR3. A D gene is named only where the DNA matches it firmly. Part of the rows lack a size; the others show once, few, many or a class for expanded clones.

TRBJ1-1,.,13,TRBD1,TRBV5-6,TGTGCCAGCAGCTGGGACAGGAACACTGAAGCTTTCTTT,CASSWDRNTEAFF
TRBJ2-1,once,14,.,TRBV29-1,TGCAGCGCTGAAGGGACCAAAAGGTACAATGAGCAGTTCTTC,CSAEGTKRYNEQFF
TRBJ1-2,.,14,.,TRBV28,TGTGCCAGCAGTTTAGGTCAGCCTAACTATGGCTACACCTTC,CASSLGQPNYGYTF
TRBJ2-3,.,15,.,TRBV9,TGTGCCAGCAGCGTGGATGTTGGGCCGACAGATACGCAGTATTTT,CASSVDVGPTDTQYF
TRBJ2-7,once,16,TRBD1,TRBV6-5,TGTGCCAGCAGTTTTGGGGACAGGGGATTCCCCTACGAGCAGTACTTC,CASSFGDRGFPYEQYF
TRBJ2-5,.,12,.,TRBV5-1,TGCGCCAGCAGCTTGGCCTGGGAGACCCAGTACTTC,CASSLAWETQYF
TRBJ1-1,once,15,.,TRBV28,TGTGCCAGCAGTATAAAAGGGACACCGAACACTGAAGCTTTCTTT,CASSIKGTPNTEAFF
TRBJ2-7,.,13,TRBD2,TRBV10-1,TGCGCCAGCAGAGGCGGGAGCTCCTACGAGCAGTACTTC,CASRGGSSYEQYF
TRBJ1-4,.,12,.,TRBV29-1,TGCAGCGTTGAGTCGGGGAACGAAAAACTGTTTTTT,CSVESGNEKLFF
TRBJ1-5,.,17,.,TRBV7-2,TGTGCCAGCAGCTTATTTGTGGACCCCTATAGCAATCAGCCCCAGCATTTT,CASSLFVDPYSNQPQHF
TRBJ2-1,.,17,.,TRBV18,TGTGCCAGCTCACCACTGGTTGGAAGGAGCTCCTACAATGAGCAGTTCTTC,CASSPLVGRSSYNEQFF
TRBJ2-3,once,16,TRBD2,TRBV4-3,TGCGCCAGCAGCCAAGAGTCTAGCGGGAGCACAGATACGCAGTATTTT,CASSQESSGSTDTQYF
TRBJ1-5,.,15,TRBD1,TRBV10-1,TGCGCCAGCAGTGAGGTGACAGGGGTTGTTCAGCCCCAGCATTTT,CASSEVTGVVQPQHF
TRBJ2-3,.,12,.,TRBV30,TGTGCCTGGGACCCCCGCACAGATACGCAGTATTTT,CAWDPRTDTQYF
TRBJ1-1,.,12,.,TRBV10-2,TGCGCCAGCAGGGAGGGTGGCGCTGAAGCTTTCTTT,CASREGGAEAFF
TRBJ1-1,.,12,.,TRBV11-2,TGTGCCAGCAGCTTAGTTGGGCGTGAAGCTTTCTTT,CASSLVGREAFF
TRBJ2-1,.,11,.,TRBV19,TGTGCCAGTAGTACACAGGGTCAGCAGTTCTTC,CASSTQGQQFF
TRBJ2-5,.,13,.,TRBV11-2,TGTGCCAGCAGCTCCCTCCCCCGGGAGACCCAGTACTTC,CASSSLPRETQYF
TRBJ1-1,.,15,.,TRBV7-2,TGTGCCAGCAGCTTGGTCGGGGGGACGGACACTGAAGCTTTCTTT,CASSLVGGTDTEAFF
TRBJ2-7,.,16,.,TRBV7-2,TGTGCCAGCAGCTTAACCCTTTCCGCGGCGCCCTACGAGCAGTACTTC,CASSLTLSAAPYEQYF
TRBJ1-2,.,16,.,TRBV5-6,TGTGCCAGCAGCGCGGTGTTAAGGGGGTACTCCTATGGCTACACCTTC,CASSAVLRGYSYGYTF
TRBJ2-2,.,16,.,TRBV4-1,TGCGCCAGCAGCCCGAGAAGCGGATCGAACACCGGGGAGCTGTTTTTT,CASSPRSGSNTGELFF
TRBJ1-2,.,14,TRBD1,TRBV6-6,TGTGCCAGCAGTTACGGACAGGGTCGGGATGGCTACACCTTC,CASSYGQGRDGYTF
TRBJ1-2,.,16,TRBD1,TRBV5-5,TGTGCCAGCATCAGACACCCTTCAGGGGGTAACTATGGCTACACCTTC,CASIRHPSGGNYGYTF
TRBJ1-2,.,14,.,TRBV2,TGTGCCAGCAGTGTGCAGGCTGAAAAAAAGGGCTACACCTTC,CASSVQAEKKGYTF
TRBJ2-3,.,16,.,TRBV1,TGCACCAGCAGCCAAAACAGGACTAGCGGCTCAGATACGCAGTATTTT,CTSSQNRTSGSDTQYF
TRBJ1-4,.,14,TRBD1,TRBV5-4,TGTGCCAGCAGCCCAGGACAGGGGATTGAAAAACTGTTTTTT,CASSPGQGIEKLFF
TRBJ2-5,few,13,.,TRBV2,TGTGCCAGCATTGCCCAGGTGCAAGAGACCCAGTACTTC,CASIAQVQETQYF
TRBJ1-4,.,13,TRBD1,TRBV29-1,TGCAGCGTACAGGGGGCAACTAATGAAAAACTGTTTTTT,CSVQGATNEKLFF
TRBJ2-1,.,14,TRBD2,TRBV27,TGTGCCAGCAGCCGCCCGGGACTAGGGGATGAGCAGTTCTTC,CASSRPGLGDEQFF
TRBJ2-7,once,14,TRBD2,TRBV19,TGTGCCAGTACGGGGACTAGCGACCCCTACGAGCAGTACTTC,CASTGTSDPYEQYF
TRBJ1-4,.,13,.,TRBV6-1,TGTGCCAGCAGTGAACAGCCTAATGAAAAACTGTTTTTT,CASSEQPNEKLFF
TRBJ2-7,.,13,.,TRBV11-3,TGTGCCAGCAGCCCCTCCCGACCGGGGGAGCAGTACTTC,CASSPSRPGEQYF
TRBJ2-2,.,15,TRBD2,TRBV9,TGTGCCAGCAGCGGCGGGAGAGAGGGCACCGGGGAGCTGTTTTTT,CASSGGREGTGELFF
TRBJ2-7,.,14,.,TRBV5-1,TGCGCCAGCAGCTTGGGGGACCGCACCTACGAGCAGTACTTC,CASSLGDRTYEQYF
TRBJ1-5,once,16,.,TRBV18,TGTGCCAGCTCACCATTGGGGGGGTTCGTCAATCAGCCCCAGCATTTT,CASSPLGGFVNQPQHF
TRBJ2-1,once,16,TRBD2,TRBV5-4,TGTGCCAGCAGCTTGGCCTTGCGGGAGGGGTACAATGAGCAGTTCTTC,CASSLALREGYNEQFF
TRBJ2-5,.,16,TRBD1,TRBV4-3,TGCGCCAGCAGCCAAGTTGGCAGGGGGCGTCAAGAGACCCAGTACTTC,CASSQVGRGRQETQYF
TRBJ2-5,.,10,TRBD2,TRBV6-5,TGTGTAAGCGGGAGAGAGACCCAGTACTTC,CVSGRETQYF
TRBJ2-7,.,12,TRBD1,TRBV6-4,TGTGCCAGCACCGACAGGGTCTACGAGCAGTACTTC,CASTDRVYEQYF
TRBJ2-7,.,15,.,TRBV10-3,TGTGCCATCAGTGAGCCGATGGACCTGGCGGGCGAGCAGTACTTC,CAISEPMDLAGEQYF
TRBJ2-7,.,12,TRBD2,TRBV6-1,TGTGCCAGTTGGGGAGGGCCTTACGAGCAGTACTTC,CASWGGPYEQYF
TRBJ2-1,.,18,.,TRBV7-6,TGTGCCAGCAGCTTAGGAAGTAGGTTCACTGTCTTATACAATGAGCAGTTCTTC,CASSLGSRFTVLYNEQFF
TRBJ2-7,.,17,TRBD2,TRBV7-9,TGTGCCAGCAGCGAACCCCTTCAAGCGGGAAGCTCCTACGAGCAGTACTTC,CASSEPLQAGSSYEQYF
TRBJ2-3,.,14,.,TRBV5-6,TGTGCCAGCAGCTTGGTCTCAGGGAAGGAAACGCAGTATTTT,CASSLVSGKETQYF
TRBJ2-1,.,15,TRBD2,TRBV29-1,TGCAGCGGCAAGACTAGCAGTTACACCAAAGATGAGCAGTTCTTC,CSGKTSSYTKDEQFF
TRBJ2-1,.,13,TRBD1,TRBV7-7,TGTGCTAGCAGCTTAAGGTGGGGACAGGAGCAGTTCTTC,CASSLRWGQEQFF
TRBJ1-1,.,16,.,TRBV19,TGTGCCAGTAGTATTAGCGGTGGGATTCGGAACACTGAAGCTTTCTTT,CASSISGGIRNTEAFF
TRBJ1-1,.,13,.,TRBV27,TGTGCCAGCAGTTTAAGGGTCCTCACTGAAGCTTTCTTT,CASSLRVLTEAFF
TRBJ2-3,few,14,TRBD2,TRBV10-3,TGTGCCATCAGTGGCGGGAGGGCCACAGATACGCAGTATTTT,CAISGGRATDTQYF
TRBJ2-7,few,14,.,TRBV15,TGTGCCACCAGCAGAGAATTGGGGCGGTACGAGCAGTACTTC,CATSRELGRYEQYF
TRBJ2-7,.,13,.,TRBV2,TGTGCCAGCGGGGGCTCACTACCTTACGAGCAGTACTTC,CASGGSLPYEQYF
TRBJ2-7,.,15,.,TRBV6-6,TGTGCCAGCAGTTACTCTCCGGGGGTCCGCTACGAGCAGTACTTC,CASSYSPGVRYEQYF
TRBJ2-2,.,17,TRBD2,TRBV28,TGTGCCAGCAGTCCCGGGACTAGCGGGAGGGCCACCGGGGAGCTGTTTTTT,CASSPGTSGRATGELFF
TRBJ1-1,few,13,.,TRBV27,TGTGCCAGCAGTTTTTTAAGCGACACTGAAGCTTTCTTT,CASSFLSDTEAFF
TRBJ2-7,.,15,.,TRBV28,TGTGCCAGCAGGGGCGATATCCATGGTGTTTACGAGCAGTACTTC,CASRGDIHGVYEQYF
TRBJ1-4,.,18,.,TRBV5-1,TGCGCCAGCAGCTTTGGAGCCGCGTACCGAGCAACTAATGAAAAACTGTTTTTT,CASSFGAAYRATNEKLFF